The subject of this entry is one T cell receptor beta chain. Participants were aged about 18 to 100 years, lived in some 23 US areas, and enrolled virtually. Clinical history reported by participants formed the basis on which cohorts were assigned. Donors of Cohort 3 who recovered were those that had two negative PCRs, clearance, or symptom resolution. These data originate in a study of blood T cell repertoires in COVID-19. Germline assignment: CDR1 SGHDT and CDR2 YYEEEE. V shed 0 bases and J shed 7 bases, with 8 bases lying between them. The CDR3 loop spans 14 amino acids. In the source study's methods: Estimated nucleated cell counts came from reference gene primer amplification. Assay used: immunoSEQ multiplex PCR; TCRdb lists only in-frame clones, some missing. That table is the source of V, J and clone size, and D and trimming were worked out from the DNA. The profile shows a few hundred thousand clones, about 85% of them singletons.

Material for sequencing was PBMCs or T cells enriched from blood (not recorded which). The V and J genes are TRBV5-6 and TRBJ1-6, with a weak D call TRBD1 (5 bases). This clonotype originated in a woman aged 30 to 39 who had recovered from COVID-19. This CDR3 reads CASSLAGKNSPLHF. The CDR3 region has the DNA TGTGCCAGCAGCTTGGCAGGGAAAAATTCACCCCTCCACTTT.